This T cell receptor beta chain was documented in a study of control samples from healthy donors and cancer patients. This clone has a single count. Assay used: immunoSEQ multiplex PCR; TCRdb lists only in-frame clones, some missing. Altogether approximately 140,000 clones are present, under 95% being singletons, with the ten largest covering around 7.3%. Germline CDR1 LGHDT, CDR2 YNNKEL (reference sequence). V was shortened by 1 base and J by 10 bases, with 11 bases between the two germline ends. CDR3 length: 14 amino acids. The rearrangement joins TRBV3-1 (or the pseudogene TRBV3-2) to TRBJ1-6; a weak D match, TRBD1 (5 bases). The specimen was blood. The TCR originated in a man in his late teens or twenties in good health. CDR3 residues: CASSQAGIGSPLHF. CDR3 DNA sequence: TGTGCCAGCAGCCAAGCAGGGATAGGCTCACCCCTCCACTTT.